This T cell receptor beta chain was observed in a study of memory CD4+ T cells and cytomegalovirus serostatus. The V gene end was trimmed by 6 bases and the J gene end by 1 base; junction bases not matched to a gene: 4. The length of the CDR3 is 14 residues. In germline, CDR1 is MNHNY, CDR2 SVGAGI (reference sequence). Assay: immunoSEQ multiplex PCR; the TCRdb copy retains only in-frame clones and omits some. The sample has about 58,000 clones, approximately 77% seen once. The sort gate was single viable CD3+CD4+CD8-CD45RO+ cells for memory CD4+ T cells. The chain carries TRBV6-6 and TRBJ1-1; 8 nucleotides line up with TRBD1. Sequencing was done on a sample of memory CD4+ T cells from blood. This receptor was identified in an adult in good health and CMV-seronegative. Some clones in this sample may be carry-over from other donors' samples. CDR3 sequence reads: CASRKGTGNTEAFF. The CDR3 nucleotides are TGTGCCAGCAGAAAAGGGACAGGGAACACTGAAGCTTTCTTT.